This T cell receptor beta chain was captured in a study of regulatory and conventional T cells in breast cancer (dated by TCRdb to 2014 to 2015). In its sample, this clonotype comes out as medium-sized (0.01 to 0.1%). There is no known antigen for this receptor. No much larger clone is present one base from it, and per-base qualities are unavailable. Germline trimming amounts to 6 bases on V and 7 bases on J, with 3 as the count of junction bases outside the gene matches. The CDR3 holds 12 amino acids from the cysteine to the phenylalanine. Only CDR3 DNA remains: 36 bases, in frame from the first base. Libraries were prepared through PCR. TCRdb shows the sequencer as Illumina MiSeq. TCRdb reprocessed the public reads (quality trimming at Q25 with fastp, clone calling with MiXCR) and kept in-frame beta chains. Duplicate CDR3 protein sequences are folded into a single record with the most common DNA and genes. The sample includes roughly 16,000 distinct CDR3 sequences, with about 32% observed a single time. Approximately 1.6% of the sample comes from the top ten.

The chain was built from TRBV12-3 or TRBV12-4 and TRBJ2-1; 7 middle bases align to TRBD2. Sequencing input: conventional T cells from blood. This TCR was recovered from a female donor in good health. CDR3 protein: CASRGTTNEQFF. Read as DNA, the sequence is TGTGCCAGCAGAGGGACTACAAATGAGCAGTTCTTC.